Shown below are 31 T cell receptor beta chains from a single sample sequenced in a study of regulatory T cells in long-lasting Graves disease. As for time point: persistent/refractory GD, antithyroid drugs over 5 years with positive TRAb. PBMCs were the source of the RNA used for TCR sequencing. Building the TCR beta libraries relied on iRepertoire HTBI primers, and CDR3 regions underwent Arm-PCR. TCRdb reanalysed the multiplex PCR reads using MiXCR and keeps one entry per CDR3 protein. There are around 450,000 distinct CDR3 sequences in the sample; about 22% occur only once, and around 7% lies in the top ten. This specimen was peripheral blood mononuclear cells (PBMCs), taken when the disease was refractory, from a patient treated with antithyroid drugs. Source of these receptors: a female donor with Graves disease.

This clonotype has a count of ten or more. This rearrangement joins TRBV28 to TRBJ2-7; 10 bases match TRBD2. V was pared by 3 bases and J by 5 bases, with 19 bases of the junction left unmatched. This CDR3 has 19 residues. CDR1 and CDR2 from the germline V gene are MDHEN and SYDVKM. The CDR3 protein is CASSFSPLAGESSYDEQYF. As DNA, the CDR3 is TGTGCCAGCAGTTTCTCTCCTCTAGCGGGAGAGTCCTCCTACGACGAGCAGTACTTC.

This clonotype was seen repeatedly, ten times or more. This sequence joins TRBV28 and TRBJ2-5; tentative D call: TRBD1 (6 bases). The CDR3 loop spans 16 amino acids. Trimming removed 3 bases at V and 1 base at J, with 15 bases between. Germline V gene data show CDR1 as MDHEN and CDR2 as SYDVKM. The CDR3 region has the DNA TGTGCCAGCAGTTTGTCGGCAGGGACACTCCAAGAGACCCAGTACTTC. It specifies CASSLSAGTLQETQYF. The full variable domain, with the rest looked up from reference TRBV28 and TRBJ2-5, is DVKVTQSSRYLVKRTGEKVFLECVQDMDHENMFWYRQDPGLGLRLIYFSYDVKMKEKGDIPEGYSVSREKKERFSLILESASTNQTSMYLCASSLSAGTLQETQYFGPGTRLLVL.

In this sample, this clonotype turned up many times. The chain has TRBV28 and TRBJ1-1, with no clear D. Germline-derived CDR1 and CDR2 are MDHEN and SYDVKM. This CDR3 has 14 residues. Trimming left V 1 base short and J 7 bases short, with 13 bases between. The CDR3 region has the DNA TGTGCCAGCAGTTTATTAAGGGCAACCTATGAAGCTTTCTTT. Its translation is CASSLLRATYEAFF.

In this sample, this clonotype turned up many times. The chain uses TRBV6-5 and TRBJ1-2, with D unresolved. Germline CDR1 reads MNHEY; CDR2 reads SVGAGI. V lost 0 bases and J 4 bases, leaving 12 bases between the germline ends. The CDR3 is 15 amino acids. This chain's CDR3 is CASSYSAGSGYGYTF. CDR3 DNA: TGTGCCAGCAGTTACTCAGCCGGCAGCGGCTATGGCTACACCTTC.

As concerns this clonotype: A much larger clone lies a single base off, so this may be a read error. The rearrangement joins TRBV6-2 or TRBV6-3 to TRBJ2-6, with 9 bases fitting TRBD1. The CDR3 loop spans 18 amino acids. CDR1 is MNHEY and CDR2 is SVGEGT in the germline V gene. The CDR3 DNA is TGTGTCAGCGCCGACCCGGGACAGGGCCTCTCTGGGGCCAACGTCCTGACTTTC. This sequence encodes CVSADPGQGLSGANVLTF.

Ten or more counts support this clonotype. The rearrangement links TRBV24-1 to TRBJ2-2; no firm D call. The germline V gene has CDR1 KGHDR and CDR2 SFDVKD. The CDR3 length is 14 residues. Trimming removed 4 bases at V and 0 bases at J, with 5 bases between. Written as DNA, the CDR3 is TGTGCCACCAGTGAAGCATCGAACACCGGGGAGCTGTTTTTT. Translation gives CATSEASNTGELFF.

Written as DNA, the CDR3 is TGTGCCAGCATTAACCTAGCGGGAAACTACAATGAGCAGTTCTTC. Amino acid sequence: CASINLAGNYNEQFF. The chain employs TRBV28 and TRBJ2-1; 9 positions match TRBD2. Germline CDR1 is MDHEN and CDR2 is SYDVKM. The V segment lost 7 bases and the J segment 3 bases; nucleotides outside the gene matches: 7. The CDR3 length is 15 residues.

At least ten counts were recorded for this clonotype. This chain connects TRBV28 to TRBJ2-7; 7 bases are a match to TRBD1. Germline V lookup: CDR1 MDHEN, CDR2 SYDVKM. Trimming at V came to 4 bases and at J to 5 bases, leaving 8 bases not matched to a gene. The CDR3 length is 14 residues. The CDR3 coding sequence is TGTGCCAGCAGTTACAGGGGCAGGGGCCACGAGCAGTACTTC. Protein: CASSYRGRGHEQYF.

In this sample, this clonotype turned up many times. The chain is built from TRBV12-3 or TRBV12-4 and TRBJ1-2, with 8 bases matching TRBD1. V lost 6 bases and J lost 5; bases outside the gene matches: 14. The CDR3 is made up of 16 amino acids. The CDR3 nucleotides read TGTGCCAGCAGCCCCGCCGGGACAGGCCACCTTTATGGCTACACCTTC. Its translation: CASSPAGTGHLYGYTF.

This clonotype was found a few times. This chain connects TRBV19 to TRBJ2-7; D is perhaps TRBD1 or TRBD2 (6 bases each). Germline values: CDR1 LNHDA, CDR2 SQIVND (reference sequence). Trimming removed 2 bases from V and 3 bases from J, with 11 bases in between. The CDR3 length is 14 residues. The CDR3 protein is CASSIIGGHYEQYF. The CDR3, as DNA: TGTGCCAGTAGTATAATCGGGGGCCACTACGAGCAGTACTTC.

The rearrangement uses TRBV20-1 and TRBJ2-5, with TRBD1 matching 12 bases. The germline V gene has CDR1 DFQATT and CDR2 SNEGSKA (reference sequence). With V trimmed by 5 bases and J by 5 bases, 9 bases remained unmatched. The CDR3 sequence is 15 residues long. The chain's CDR3 is CSAGPRDRGRETQYF. CDR3 bases: TGCAGTGCTGGACCCCGGGACAGGGGGCGGGAGACCCAGTACTTC.

V is TRBV27 and J is TRBJ2-7; D possibly corresponds to TRBD2 (7 bases). Germline V gene data show CDR1 as MNHEY and CDR2 as SMNVEV (reference sequence). The V gene lost 6 bases and the J gene lost 5 bases, with 20 bases spanning the gap. This CDR3 region has 15 residues. CDR3 bases: TGTGCCAGCAGGGTAGGGGGGGACACCTACCACGAGCAGTACTTC. It is translated as CASRVGGDTYHEQYF.

This clonotype was recorded at least ten times. V is TRBV12-3 or TRBV12-4 and J is TRBJ1-4; unclear D gene. Trimming removed 10 bases from V and 2 bases from J, with 17 bases in between. The CDR3 loop spans 15 amino acids. CDR3 residues: CATGSGRGTNEKLFF. The CDR3 nucleotides are TGTGCCACCGGGTCCGGGCGCGGCACTAATGAAAAACTGTTTTTT.

J is TRBJ1-6 and V is TRBV7-6; TRBD1 is a possible D gene (6 bases). V lost 4 bases and J 10 bases, leaving 14 bases between the germline ends. There are 14 residues in the CDR3. The germline V gene encodes CDR1 SGHVS and CDR2 FNYEAQ. CDR3 nucleotides: TGTGCCAGCAGCTCGACCAGGGGTGGATCACCCCTCCACTTT. It encodes CASSSTRGGSPLHF.

V is TRBV7-9 and J is TRBJ2-3; TRBD2 aligns across 7 bases. CDR3 size: 17 residues. Germline V gene lookup returns CDR1 SEHNR and CDR2 FQNEAQ (reference sequence). The J segment lost 0 bases and the V segment lost 5 bases, leaving 11 bases of the junction unmatched. Written as DNA, the CDR3 is TGTGCCAGCAGCCCCCCCCAGCTAGCGGCTAGCACAGATACGCAGTATTTT. This codes for CASSPPQLAASTDTQYF.

The table lists this clonotype with many counts. This chain joins TRBV7-9 and TRBJ2-5; 11 nucleotides agree with TRBD2. Germline V gives CDR1 SEHNR, CDR2 FQNEAQ (reference sequence). Trimming cost V 0 bases and J 0 bases; bases outside gene matches: 9. The CDR3 spans 19 residues. CDR3 bases: TGTGCCAGCAGCTTAGCGCTGGAGACTAGCGGGGATTACCAAGAGACCCAGTACTTC. Protein product: CASSLALETSGDYQETQYF.

This clonotype was recorded many times. V and J are TRBV28 and TRBJ2-7; D may be TRBD2 (6 bases). This CDR3 has 16 amino acids. The V gene's germline CDR1 is MDHEN and CDR2 SYDVKM. V dropped 6 bases and J dropped 0 bases, with 18 bases sitting between them. CDR3 coding DNA: TGTGCCAGCAGCCCCCCAGGACTATTACACTCCTACGAGCAGTACTTC. Translated, it gives CASSPPGLLHSYEQYF.

The sample holds a few counts of this clonotype. The chain uses TRBV20-1 and TRBJ2-7; D tentatively fits TRBD1 or TRBD2 (6 bases each). V was cut by 5 bases and J by 7 bases, with 21 bases left in between. This CDR3 comprises 14 residues. Germline lookup yields CDR1 DFQATT and CDR2 SNEGSKA (reference sequence). The CDR3 sequence: CSAPGGHGVGEQYF. The CDR3 region has the DNA TGCAGTGCTCCCGGGGGACACGGGGTCGGGGAGCAGTACTTC.

In this sample, this clonotype turned up many times. The V and J genes are TRBV29-1 and TRBJ2-5, with 12 bases matching TRBD2. Germline CDR1 SQVTM, CDR2 ANQGSEA. V was clipped by 1 base and J by 4 bases; unmatched bases: 1. The CDR3 is made up of 14 amino acids. In nucleotides, the CDR3 is TGCAGCGTTGAAGGGACTAGCGGGACAGAGACCCAGTACTTC. Translating gives CSVEGTSGTETQYF.

V gene TRBV3-1 combines with J gene TRBJ1-1; 7 bases agree with TRBD1. Germline CDR1 reads LGHDT; CDR2 reads YNNKEL (reference sequence). V lost 3 bases and J lost 9; bases outside the gene matches: 10. The CDR3 spans 14 residues. CDR3 DNA: TGTGCCAGCAGCCAGCGTGAACAGGGGCCGCAAGCTTTCTTT. Protein product: CASSQREQGPQAFF.

This clonotype was recorded at least ten times. The V gene is TRBV12-3 or TRBV12-4, the J gene TRBJ2-7; TRBD1 matches 9 bases. The CDR3 is 17 residues long. V shed 4 bases, J shed 6 bases, and the junction held 16 bases outside the gene matches. CDR3 in amino acids: CASSSPSSGTGYIEQYF. The CDR3, as DNA: TGTGCCAGCAGTTCCCCCTCGTCCGGGACAGGGTATATCGAGCAGTACTTC.

This clonotype has more than one count but fewer than ten. The chain couples TRBV9 to TRBJ1-1; the D gene is possibly TRBD1 (6 bases). From germline, CDR1 is SGDLS and CDR2 YYNGEE. CDR3 length: 14 residues. Deletions cut 4 bases from V and 1 base from J, with 11 bases between. In DNA form, the CDR3 reads TGTGCCAGCAGCTTGGGACACGAGAACACTGAAGCTTTCTTT. Protein sequence: CASSLGHENTEAFF.

This clonotype was recorded at least ten times. V gene TRBV11-2 combines with J gene TRBJ1-1; possibly TRBD1 for D (5 bases). CDR1 is SGHAT, CDR2 FQNNGV, per germline. Trimming removed 0 bases from V and 0 bases from J, with 17 bases in between. This CDR3 region has 18 residues. The CDR3 DNA is TGTGCCAGCAGCTTAGATGGTACCGGGACGGCCATGAACACTGAAGCTTTCTTT. Translation: CASSLDGTGTAMNTEAFF.

Remarks on this clonotype: An end of the junction does not agree with germline; a read error may underlie this. The J gene is TRBJ1-1, the V gene TRBV7-9, with 8 bases fitting TRBD1. Per germline, CDR1 SEHNR and CDR2 FQNEAQ (reference sequence). This CDR3 has 13 amino acids. CDR3 in DNA: TGTGCCAGCAGTCGTGGACAGGGAGCCTCCCAGAAGTTT. Protein: CASSRGQGASQKF.

The rearrangement links TRBV27 to TRBJ1-1; tentative D call: TRBD1 (5 bases). The CDR3 sequence is 15 residues long. Germline V gives CDR1 MNHEY, CDR2 SMNVEV (reference sequence). With 5 bases removed from V and 1 base from J, the gap between germline ends came to 14 bases. CDR3 in amino acids: CASSIDSGGNTEAFF. In DNA form, the CDR3 reads TGTGCCAGCAGTATCGACAGTGGAGGGAACACTGAAGCTTTCTTT.

The CDR3 DNA reads TGTGCCAGCTCACCACCGGACACCGGGGAGCTGTTTTTT. This encodes CASSPPDTGELFF. V and J are TRBV18 and TRBJ2-2; D is ambiguous. The CDR3 length is 13 residues. V lost 0 bases, J lost 3 bases, and 2 bases lay in between. Germline V gene sequence: CDR1 KGHSH, CDR2 LQKENI.

This clonotype was picked up a small number of times. This rearrangement joins TRBV5-1 to TRBJ2-7, with TRBD2 matching 11 bases. This CDR3 comprises 16 residues. The germline V gene has CDR1 SGHRS and CDR2 YFSETQ. The ends lost 4 bases at V and 6 bases at J; junction bases unmatched: 12. The CDR3 sequence is CASSIGPGLAAVEQYF. The CDR3 coding sequence is TGCGCCAGCAGCATTGGGCCGGGACTAGCGGCTGTCGAGCAGTACTTC.

The rearrangement links TRBV12-3 or TRBV12-4 to TRBJ2-7; possibly TRBD2 for D (7 bases). V dropped 6 bases and J dropped 6 bases, with 15 bases sitting between them. The CDR3 loop spans 13 amino acids. The CDR3 region has the DNA TGTGCCAGCAGCCGAGGGGGGGGAGGCGAGCAGTACTTC. It yields the protein CASSRGGGGEQYF.

At least ten counts were recorded for this clonotype. The V and J genes are TRBV7-2 and TRBJ1-5; D gene uncertain. Trimming left V 5 bases short and J 5 bases short, with 10 bases between. CDR3 length: 13 amino acids. Germline lookup yields CDR1 SGHTA and CDR2 FQGNSA. CDR3 sequence: CASSPQTDQPQHF. In DNA, the CDR3 is TGTGCCAGCAGCCCACAGACGGATCAGCCCCAGCATTTT.

This clonotype has ten or more counts. The V call is TRBV27, the J call TRBJ2-7; D is possibly TRBD2 (6 bases). Germline V lookup: CDR1 MNHEY, CDR2 SMNVEV (reference sequence). This CDR3 is 14 amino acids long. The V and J ends lost 5 bases and 5 bases respectively, with 16 bases between them. The chain's CDR3 is CASSVTKWGDEQYF. The CDR3 bases are TGTGCCAGCAGTGTAACCAAGTGGGGGGACGAGCAGTACTTC.

With regard to this clonotype: A much more abundant neighbour one base away suggests this may be a read error. This chain uses TRBV24-1 with TRBJ1-1; 8 bases fit TRBD1. V dropped 5 bases and J dropped 8; count of bases not matched to a gene: 6. The CDR3 loop spans 13 amino acids. CDR1 is KGHDR, CDR2 SFDVKD, per germline. The CDR3 DNA is TGTGCCACCAGTGCCGACAGGGGCCCGGAAGCTTTCTTT. Translated: CATSADRGPEAFF.